This T cell receptor (beta chain) was sequenced in a study of T cells in Graves' hyperthyroidism and ophthalmopathy. This clonotype has just a few counts. The V end was cut by 0 bases, the J end by 1 base, with 16 bases between. CDR1 is MGHRA, CDR2 YSYEKL, per germline. This CDR3 contains 18 residues. RNA transcripts gave rise to amplified TCR beta CDR3 regions. Carried out on the TCR CDR3, a first-round RT-PCR used the HTBI primer set. TCRdb processed the multiplex PCR reads anew with MiXCR; each CDR3 protein has one entry. The sample yields 350,000 to 400,000 distinct CDR3 sequences, 15% seen once. The genes are TRBV4-1 and TRBJ2-1, with D maybe TRBD2 (6 bases). This clonotype was obtained from a woman in her 30s with Graves' hyperthyroidism. Sequenced input: blood. The CDR3 DNA sequence: TGCGCCAGCAGCCAAGATCCTGGCACTAGCCTATCCTACAATGAGCAGTTCTTC. Its protein product is CASSQDPGTSLSYNEQFF.